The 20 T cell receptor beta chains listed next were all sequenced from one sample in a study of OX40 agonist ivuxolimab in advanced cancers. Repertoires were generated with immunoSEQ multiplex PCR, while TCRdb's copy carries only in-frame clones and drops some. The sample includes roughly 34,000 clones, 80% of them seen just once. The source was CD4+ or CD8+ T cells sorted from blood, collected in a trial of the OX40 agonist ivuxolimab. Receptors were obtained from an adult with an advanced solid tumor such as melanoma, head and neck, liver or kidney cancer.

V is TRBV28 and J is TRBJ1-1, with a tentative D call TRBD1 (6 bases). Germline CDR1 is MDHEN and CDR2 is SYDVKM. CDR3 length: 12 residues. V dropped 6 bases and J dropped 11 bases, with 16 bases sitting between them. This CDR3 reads CASRRGAGRAFF. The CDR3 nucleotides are TGTGCCAGCAGGCGGGGGGCCGGGCGGGCTTTCTTT.

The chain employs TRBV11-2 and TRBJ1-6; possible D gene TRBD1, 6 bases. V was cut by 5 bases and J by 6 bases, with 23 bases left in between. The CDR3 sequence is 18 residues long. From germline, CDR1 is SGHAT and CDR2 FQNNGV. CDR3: CASSQLRGWGGLNSPLHF. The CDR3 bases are TGTGCCAGCAGCCAACTTAGAGGTTGGGGGGGGCTTAATTCACCCCTCCACTTT.

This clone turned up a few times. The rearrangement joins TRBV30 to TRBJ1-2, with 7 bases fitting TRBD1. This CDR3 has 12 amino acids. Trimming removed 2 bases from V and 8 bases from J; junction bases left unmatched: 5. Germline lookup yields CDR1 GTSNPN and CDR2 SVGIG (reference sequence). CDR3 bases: TGTGCCTGGAGTACGACAGGGAGCGGCTACACCTTC. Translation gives CAWSTTGSGYTF.

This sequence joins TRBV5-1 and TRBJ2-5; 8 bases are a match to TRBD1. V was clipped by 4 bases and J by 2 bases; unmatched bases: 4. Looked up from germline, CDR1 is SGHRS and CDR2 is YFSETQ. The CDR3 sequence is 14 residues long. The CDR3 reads CASSLGTGQETQYF. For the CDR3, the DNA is TGCGCCAGCAGCCTGGGGACAGGTCAAGAGACCCAGTACTTC.

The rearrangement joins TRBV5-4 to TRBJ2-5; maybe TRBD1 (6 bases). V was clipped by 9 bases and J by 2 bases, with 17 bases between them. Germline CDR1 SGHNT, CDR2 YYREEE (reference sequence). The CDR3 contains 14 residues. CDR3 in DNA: TGTGCCACCAAAGGACAGTGGGGGCAAGAGACCCAGTACTTC. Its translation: CATKGQWGQETQYF.

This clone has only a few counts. CDR3 in amino acids: CASSPPGGYTF. CDR3 nucleotides: TGTGCCAGCAGCCCACCCGGGGGCTACACCTTC. V gene TRBV6-6 combines with J gene TRBJ1-2; no reliable D call. Germline values: CDR1 MNHNY, CDR2 SVGAGI (reference sequence). The CDR3 is made up of 11 amino acids. V was shortened by 6 bases and J by 8 bases, with 10 bases between the two germline ends.

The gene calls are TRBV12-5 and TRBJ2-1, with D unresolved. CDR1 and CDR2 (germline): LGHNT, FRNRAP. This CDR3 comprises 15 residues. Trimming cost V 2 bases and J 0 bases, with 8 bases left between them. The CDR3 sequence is CASGLMGSSYNEQFF. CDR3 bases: TGTGCTAGTGGTTTGATGGGCAGCTCCTACAATGAGCAGTTCTTC.

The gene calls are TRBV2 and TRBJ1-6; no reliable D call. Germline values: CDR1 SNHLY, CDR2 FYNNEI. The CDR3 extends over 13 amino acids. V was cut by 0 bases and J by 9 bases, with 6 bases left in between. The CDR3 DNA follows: TGTGCCAGCAGTGAAGCGCCTGGTTCACCCCTCCACTTT. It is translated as CASSEAPGSPLHF.

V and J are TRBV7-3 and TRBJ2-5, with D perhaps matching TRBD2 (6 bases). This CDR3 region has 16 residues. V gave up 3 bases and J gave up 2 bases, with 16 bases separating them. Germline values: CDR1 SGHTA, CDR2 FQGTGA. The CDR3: CASSFHGGSDQETQYF. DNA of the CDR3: TGTGCCAGCAGCTTCCACGGGGGTTCGGATCAAGAGACCCAGTACTTC.

CDR3 region: CASRWGGVAQYF. CDR3 DNA: TGTGCCAGCAGATGGGGGGGGGTGGCCCAGTACTTC. This chain links TRBV6-1 with TRBJ2-5, with 7 bases that match TRBD2. Germline-derived CDR1 and CDR2 are MNHNS and SASEGT. The CDR3 spans 12 residues. V lost 6 bases and J lost 9; bases outside the gene matches: 7.

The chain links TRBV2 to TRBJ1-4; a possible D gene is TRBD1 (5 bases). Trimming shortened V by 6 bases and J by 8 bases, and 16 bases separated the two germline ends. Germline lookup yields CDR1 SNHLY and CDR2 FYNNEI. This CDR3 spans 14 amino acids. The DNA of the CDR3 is TGTGCCAGCAGATGGGACCAACCCGGCGAAAAACTGTTTTTT. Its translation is CASRWDQPGEKLFF.

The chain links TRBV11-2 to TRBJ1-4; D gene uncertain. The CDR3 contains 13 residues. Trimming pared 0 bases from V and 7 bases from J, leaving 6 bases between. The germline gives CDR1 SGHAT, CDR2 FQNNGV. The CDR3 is CASSLDKAEKLFF. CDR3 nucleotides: TGTGCCAGCAGCTTAGATAAAGCTGAAAAACTGTTTTTT.

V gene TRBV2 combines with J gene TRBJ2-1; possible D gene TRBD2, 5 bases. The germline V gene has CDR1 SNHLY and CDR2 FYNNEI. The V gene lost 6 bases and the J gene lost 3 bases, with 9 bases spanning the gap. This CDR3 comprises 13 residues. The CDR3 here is CASRRTYYNEQFF. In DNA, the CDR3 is TGTGCCAGCAGAAGGACTTACTACAATGAGCAGTTCTTC.

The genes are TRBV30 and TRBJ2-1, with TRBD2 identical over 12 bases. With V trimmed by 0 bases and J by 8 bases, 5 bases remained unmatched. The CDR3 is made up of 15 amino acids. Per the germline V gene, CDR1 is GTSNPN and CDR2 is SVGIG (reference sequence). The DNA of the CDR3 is TGTGCCTGGAGTGTATCTAGCGGGGGGGGCTATGAGCAGTTCTTC. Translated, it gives CAWSVSSGGGYEQFF.

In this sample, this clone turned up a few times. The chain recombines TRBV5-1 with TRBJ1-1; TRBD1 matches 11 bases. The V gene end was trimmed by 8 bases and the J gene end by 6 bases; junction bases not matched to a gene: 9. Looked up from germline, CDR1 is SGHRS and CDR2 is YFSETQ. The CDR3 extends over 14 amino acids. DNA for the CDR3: TGCGCCAGTCGGACCGGGGGACAGGGGGCTGAAGCTTTCTTT. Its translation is CASRTGGQGAEAFF.

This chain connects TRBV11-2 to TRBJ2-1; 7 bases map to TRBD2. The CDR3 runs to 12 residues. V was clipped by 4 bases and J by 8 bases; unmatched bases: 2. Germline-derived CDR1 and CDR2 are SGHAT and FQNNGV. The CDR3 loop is CASSSGGYEQFF. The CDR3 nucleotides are TGTGCCAGCAGCTCCGGGGGGTATGAGCAGTTCTTC.

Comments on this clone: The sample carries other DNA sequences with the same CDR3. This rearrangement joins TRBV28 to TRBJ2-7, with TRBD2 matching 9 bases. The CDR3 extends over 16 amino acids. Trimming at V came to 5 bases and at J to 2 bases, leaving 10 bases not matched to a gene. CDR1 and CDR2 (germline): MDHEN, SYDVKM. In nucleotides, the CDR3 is TGTGCCAGCAGTATAGGGGCGGGGGGGCTGACCTACGAGCAGTACTTC. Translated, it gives CASSIGAGGLTYEQYF.

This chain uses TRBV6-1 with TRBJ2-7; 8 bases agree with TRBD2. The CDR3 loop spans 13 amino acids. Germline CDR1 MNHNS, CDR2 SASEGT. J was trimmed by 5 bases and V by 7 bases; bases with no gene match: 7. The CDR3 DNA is TGTGCCAGCAAGCCGGGACTAGTGAACGAGCAGTACTTC. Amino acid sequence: CASKPGLVNEQYF.

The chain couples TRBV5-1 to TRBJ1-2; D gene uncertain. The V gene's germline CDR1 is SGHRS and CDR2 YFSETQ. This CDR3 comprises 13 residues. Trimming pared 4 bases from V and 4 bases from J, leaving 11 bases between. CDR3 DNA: TGCGCCAGCAGCGAGGGCACCAGCTATGGCTACACCTTC. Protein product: CASSEGTSYGYTF. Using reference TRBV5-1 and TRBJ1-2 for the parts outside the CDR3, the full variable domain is KAGVTQTPRYLIKTRGQQVTLSCSPISGHRSVSWYQQTPGQGLQFLFEYFSETQRNKGNFPGRFSGRQFSNSRSEMNVSTLELGDSALYLCASSEGTSYGYTFGSGTRLTVV.

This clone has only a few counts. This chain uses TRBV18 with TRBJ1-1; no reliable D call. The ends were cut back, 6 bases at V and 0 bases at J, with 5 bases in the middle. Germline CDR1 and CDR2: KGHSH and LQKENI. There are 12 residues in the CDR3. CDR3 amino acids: CASSYVNTEAFF. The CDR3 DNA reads TGTGCCAGCTCGTATGTGAACACTGAAGCTTTCTTT.